The rows below give T cell receptor beta chains drawn from one sample of a study of T cell changes during pregnancy in multiple sclerosis. TCRdb's table, derived via immunoSEQ multiplex PCR, lists solely in-frame clones and lacks some. The sample has approximately 97,000 clones, about nine tenths seen once. The specimen comprised peripheral blood, sampled after pregnancy. The source of these receptors is a female donor in good health, enrolled as a control in a pregnancy study. CDR3s include the opening cysteine and the closing phenylalanine or tryptophan. The D gene is left open where the match is weak. Rows may omit the clone size; those that give it use once, few, many or a size class.

CASSRGQGTYGYTF | TGTGCCAGCAGTCGTGGACAGGGGACCTATGGCTACACCTTC | TRBV27 | TRBD1 | TRBJ1-2 | -
CASMRQGTDTQYF | TGTGCCAGCATGAGACAGGGCACAGATACGCAGTATTTT | TRBV28 | - | TRBJ2-3 | -
CASSRGVYGYTF | TGTGCCAGTAGCAGGGGAGTGTATGGCTACACCTTC | TRBV19 | - | TRBJ1-2 | -
CAWSVPGQNTGELFF | TGTGCCTGGAGTGTACCAGGGCAGAACACCGGGGAGCTGTTTTTT | TRBV30 | - | TRBJ2-2 | -
CASSLSSGTDTQYF | TGTGCCAGCAGCCTGTCGTCTGGCACAGATACGCAGTATTTT | TRBV7-8 | - | TRBJ2-3 | -
CASSYAGNTEAFF | TGTGCCAGCAGTTACGCAGGAAACACTGAAGCTTTCTTT | TRBV6-5 | - | TRBJ1-1 | -
CATSRGVRGQLNQPQHF | TGTGCCACCAGCAGAGGGGTTCGAGGACAGCTGAATCAGCCCCAGCATTTT | TRBV15 | - | TRBJ1-5 | -
CASSFTTSTGELFF | TGTGCCAGCAGCTTCACGACAAGCACCGGGGAGCTGTTTTTT | TRBV13 | - | TRBJ2-2 | -
CASSQGADGYTF | TGTGCCAGTTCACAGGGGGCTGATGGCTACACCTTC | TRBV27 | TRBD1 | TRBJ1-2 | -
CASSLGAGPYNEQFF | TGTGCCAGCAGCTTAGGTGCGGGGCCCTACAATGAGCAGTTCTTC | TRBV7-3 | - | TRBJ2-1 | -
CASSFRIKGEAFF | TGTGCCAGCAGCTTCCGAATCAAGGGGGAAGCTTTCTTT | TRBV7-9 | - | TRBJ1-1 | -
CASSLGGGGPNYGYTF | TGTGCCAGCAGCTTAGGGGGCGGGGGTCCTAACTATGGCTACACCTTC | TRBV11-2 | - | TRBJ1-2 | -
CASSQVANQPQHF | TGCGCCAGCAGCCAAGTGGCAAATCAGCCCCAGCATTTT | TRBV4-1 | - | TRBJ1-5 | few
CASSLTGQPESYTF | TGTGCCAGCAGCTTAACCGGACAGCCAGAGAGCTACACCTTC | TRBV7-3 | - | TRBJ1-2 | -
CATKGRGRNTIYF | TGTGCCACCAAGGGGAGGGGGAGAAACACCATATATTTT | TRBV7-6 | - | TRBJ1-3 | -
CASSSRANLNTGELFF | TGTGCCAGCAGCTCAAGAGCAAACCTGAACACCGGGGAGCTGTTTTTT | TRBV7-8 | - | TRBJ2-2 | -
CAINPDRGNYGYTF | TGTGCCATCAACCCGGACAGGGGAAACTATGGCTACACCTTC | TRBV10-3 | TRBD1 | TRBJ1-2 | -
CASSQEGTGKGTEAFF | TGTGCCAGCAGCCAAGAAGGAACAGGGAAAGGTACTGAAGCTTTCTTT | TRBV4-2 | - | TRBJ1-1 | once